This TCR beta chain originates from a study of blood T cell repertoires in COVID-19. For the study at large: From the United States, Italy and Spain came samples of acute and convalescent COVID-19. T cells, B-cell-depleted T cells, or PBMCs supplied cDNA or gDNA.

A single count supports this clone. In the authors' workflow: Scientists estimated how many nucleated cells there were by amplifying reference gene primers. Generated by immunoSEQ multiplex PCR, the TCRdb table keeps only in-frame clones and is missing some. Clone size and V and J calls were adopted from that table, with D and trimming inferred from the DNA. The sample holds 200,000 to 300,000 clones, about 87% seen once. Germline-derived CDR1 and CDR2 are SGDLS and YYNGEE. The CDR3 has 15 amino acids. Trimming removed 3 bases from V and 4 bases from J; junction bases left unmatched: 7. The chain combines TRBV9 with TRBJ1-2; 9 bases are shared with TRBD1. The receptor's source is a woman between 70 and 85 years old with active or convalescent COVID-19. The sequenced sample consisted of peripheral blood. The CDR3 loop is CASSGEGDRAYGYTF. CDR3 sequence (DNA): TGTGCCAGCAGCGGTGAGGGGGACAGGGCCTATGGCTACACCTTC.